This T cell receptor (beta chain) was recovered during a study of metastatic and nonmetastatic thyroid tumors. On the study more broadly: Comparative analysis of repertoires was undertaken across blood and tumor or nodule tissue obtained from malignant and benign thyroid patients.

Ahead of thyroid surgery, no patient had received treatment of any kind. Concerning this clone itself: The target antigen is unknown.

Study-wide points: Within blood and tumor, benign nodules reportedly had significantly lower TCR beta diversity than malignant thyroid tumors did.

TCRdb called clones again from the PCR reads with MiXCR. The table lists just over 20,000 clones, 15% to 18% of them singletons. Germline lookup yields CDR1 MNHNS and CDR2 SASEGT. This CDR3 has 13 residues. V lost 2 bases and J lost 4, with 8 bases in between. Sequencing was performed on blood. This chain links TRBV6-1 with TRBJ1-1; D remains unclear. The sequence came from a female donor with papillary thyroid cancer or a benign thyroid nodule (not recorded which). Some clones in this sample may be carry-over from other donors' samples. In DNA, the CDR3 is TGTGCCAGCAGTGAACTTTCTGTCACTGAAGCTTTCTTT. This encodes CASSELSVTEAFF.